This T cell receptor (beta chain) appears in the sequencing data of a study of blood T cells in healthy people across ages. Study results and limitations: Measured against age, TCR beta diversity per million T cells decreased in a roughly linear manner.

This CDR3 is 16 amino acids long. Trimming removed 1 base from V and 5 bases from J, with 18 bases in between. In germline, CDR1 is SGHTA, CDR2 FQGTGA. This clonotype was picked up many times. Its antigen is currently unknown. A second roughly 6 to 12 cycle PCR used barcoded and J-beta primers. TCRdb re-analysed the 5' RACE reads in MiXCR, keeping a single row per CDR3 protein. Of more than 750,000 distinct CDR3 sequences in the sample, about 28% are singletons; the top ten hold about 10%. The sample was also reused in another study, on T cells of mothers and their children.

The sample was blood. The chain employs TRBV7-3 and TRBJ2-7; D possibly matches TRBD1 or TRBD2 (5 bases each). This clonotype was obtained from a woman in her thirties or forties in good health. The CDR3: CASSLSFGQGGHEQYF. In DNA form, the CDR3 reads TGTGCCAGCAGCTTAAGTTTCGGGCAGGGCGGGCACGAGCAGTACTTC.